A selection of T cell receptor beta chains follows, all from one sample in a study of CD8 T cells in Susac syndrome. One entry per CDR3 protein, called by TCRdb with MiXCR from the immunoSEQ multiplex PCR reads. In the table there are some 160,000 distinct CDR3 sequences, under 95% of which are singletons. Input material: CD4+ T cells from PBMCs. The receptors derive from a human donor with Susac syndrome. CDR3s include the opening cysteine and the closing phenylalanine or tryptophan. Fields, in order: CDR3 DNA, CDR3 protein, J gene, V gene, clone size, D gene. The D gene is left open where the match is weak. The size entry is marked missing in some rows and otherwise reads once, few, many or a size class.

TGCGCCAGCAGCCAGGATAGCGGGGGGGCCGTAGAGACCCAGTACTTC | CASSQDSGGAVETQYF | TRBJ2-5 | TRBV4-1 | NA | TRBD2
TGTGCCAGTAGTATACAGGGAATGGCGGGCACAGATACGCAGTATTTT | CASSIQGMAGTDTQYF | TRBJ2-3 | TRBV19 | NA | NA
TGTGCCTGGGACAGGGGATTCGGTCAGCCCCAGCATTTT | CAWDRGFGQPQHF | TRBJ1-5 | TRBV30 | NA | TRBD1
TGTGCCAGCAGCCACAGGGAAGAGACCCAGTACTTC | CASSHREETQYF | TRBJ2-5 | TRBV3-1 | once | NA
TGTGCCAGCAGCCAAGAACCTACAGTGATCTCTGGAAACACCATATATTTT | CASSQEPTVISGNTIYF | TRBJ1-3 | TRBV3-1 | NA | NA
TGTGCCAGCAGTGTAGGGCACGACACTGAAGCTTTCTTT | CASSVGHDTEAFF | TRBJ1-1 | TRBV7-8 | NA | NA
TGTGCCAGCAGCTTCGGGAAGGGCGTACAAGAGACCCAGTACTTC | CASSFGKGVQETQYF | TRBJ2-5 | TRBV7-2 | NA | NA
TGTGCCACCAGTGACTCTACAGGTCTGCGGCATTTT | CATSDSTGLRHF | TRBJ1-5 | TRBV24-1 | NA | NA
TGCGCCAGCAGCTTGGTGCCGGGGAACACCGGGGAGCTGTTTTTT | CASSLVPGNTGELFF | TRBJ2-2 | TRBV5-1 | once | NA
TGTGCCAGCTCACCTGGCGGGGGGAGCTCCTACAATGAGCAGTTCTTC | CASSPGGGSSYNEQFF | TRBJ2-1 | TRBV18 | NA | TRBD2
TGCAGCGTTGTGCCCGCGAACACTGAAGCTTTCTTT | CSVVPANTEAFF | TRBJ1-1 | TRBV29-1 | once | NA
TGCGCCAGCCGTACAGGGGACACACCCCTCCACTTT | CASRTGDTPLHF | TRBJ1-6 | TRBV10-2 | once | TRBD1
TGTGCCAGCTCACCACCAGGCAAAAACATTCAGTACTTC | CASSPPGKNIQYF | TRBJ2-4 | TRBV18 | NA | NA
TGTGCCAGCAGCCCCCGACTAGCGGGGCCAGGAGATACGCAGTATTTT | CASSPRLAGPGDTQYF | TRBJ2-3 | TRBV7-2 | NA | TRBD2